This TCR beta chain was recovered during a study of blood T cell repertoires in COVID-19 (dated by TCRdb to 2020 to 2021). Turning to the overall study: Samples from collaborators originated in the United States, Italy and Spain and spanned both the acute and convalescent phases of COVID-19. The prospective study material was composed of cDNA or gDNA derived from T cells, B-cell-depleted T cells, or PBMCs. Samples came from the ongoing ImmuneRACE study (first 160 participants) plus 1,254 subjects from 6 global collaborators. The dataset comprised deeply sampled blood TCRbeta repertoires from subjects exposed to, actively infected with, or recovered from COVID-19. Where available, HLA class I and class II types were taken from metadata supplied by the sample provider and were not determined by assay-based typing. Nearly every sample came with metadata listing a de-identified subject ID, COVID-19 status, age in years and sex. A freely available public database, intended as a resource for researchers studying the immune response to SARS-CoV-2, is where the repertoires were released. Results and caveats for the whole study, not just this receptor: The quantity of clinical and demographic metadata differed by source and by participant and was supplied without curation.

In the germline V gene, CDR1 corresponds to SQVTM and CDR2 to ANQGSEA. From the cysteine up to the phenylalanine, the CDR3 has a length of 15 residues. Only the CDR3 portion is preserved as DNA: 45 bases, with reading frame beginning at the first base. The germline ends are 15 bases apart after V is trimmed by 6 bases and J by 0 bases. Details on this clone: Its antigen remains unidentified. Base qualities are missing; no much larger clone stands one base away.

Each collaborating institution followed its own protocols to collect whole blood in K2EDTA tubes. For TCRbeta analysis, collaborator samples were shipped as frozen whole blood, as isolated PBMCs, or as DNA extracted from either sample type. TCRbeta CDR3 regions were amplified from genomic DNA using the immunoSEQ Assay, a bias-controlled multiplex PCR. In the authors' own workflow: The number of nucleated cells in each sample was estimated from the amplification of reference gene primers within the assay. To quantify the absolute abundance of each unique TCRbeta CDR3 rearrangement, sequence reads were collapsed and filtered. For each sample, productive Simpson clonality was calculated as the square root of Simpson's diversity index over productive rearrangements. Entries here come from immuneACCESS through TCRdb and include only in-frame sequences with V and J called. Some clones fail to appear in such tables; in the studies checked, an unresolved V gene covers under half of the shortfall, and the cause of the remainder is unknown. V, J and clone size are taken as reported in that table, and D and trimming were inferred from the DNA itself. The sample has 250,000 to 300,000 clones on record, about 76% of them singletons. The ten largest clones represent over 2.5% of the sample.

This receptor was identified in a woman between 55 and 75 years old with active or convalescent COVID-19. The sample was peripheral blood. The chain links TRBV29-1 with TRBJ1-3, with a tentative D gene TRBD1 over 6 matching bases. The CDR3 in this case is CSVLGDTLSGNTIYF. The nucleotide sequence is given as TGCAGCGTCCTGGGGGACACCCTCTCTGGAAACACCATATATTTT.